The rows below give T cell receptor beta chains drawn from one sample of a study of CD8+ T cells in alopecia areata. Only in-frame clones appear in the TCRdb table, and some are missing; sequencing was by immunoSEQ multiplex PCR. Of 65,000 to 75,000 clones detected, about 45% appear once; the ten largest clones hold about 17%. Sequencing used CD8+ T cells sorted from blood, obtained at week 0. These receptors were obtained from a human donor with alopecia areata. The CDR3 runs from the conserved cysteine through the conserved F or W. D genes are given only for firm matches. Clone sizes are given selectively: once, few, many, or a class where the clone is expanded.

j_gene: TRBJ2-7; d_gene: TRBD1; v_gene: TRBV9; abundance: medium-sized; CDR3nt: TGTGCCAGCAGCTTCGGGACAGGGGCCTACGAGCAGTACTTC; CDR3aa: CASSFGTGAYEQYF
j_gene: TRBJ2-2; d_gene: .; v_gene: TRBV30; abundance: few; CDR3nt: TGTGCCTGGACCGACGACACCGGGGAGCTGTTTTTT; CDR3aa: CAWTDDTGELFF
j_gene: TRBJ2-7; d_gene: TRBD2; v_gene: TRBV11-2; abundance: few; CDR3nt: TGTGCCAGCAGCTTAGTTGGGACTAGTGCCTACGAGCAGTACTTC; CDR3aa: CASSLVGTSAYEQYF
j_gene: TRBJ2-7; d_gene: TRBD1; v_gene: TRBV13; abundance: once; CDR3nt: TGTGCCAGCAGCTCTGACAGGGGGAACTACGAGCAGTACTTC; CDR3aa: CASSSDRGNYEQYF
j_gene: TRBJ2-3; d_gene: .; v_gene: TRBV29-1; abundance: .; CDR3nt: TGCAGCGTCCCGGGGGATACGCAGTATTTT; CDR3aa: CSVPGDTQYF
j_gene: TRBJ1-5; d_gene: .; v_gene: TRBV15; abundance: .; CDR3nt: TGTGCCACCAGCGCCCATTCCAGGGCCCAGCATTTT; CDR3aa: CATSAHSRAQHF
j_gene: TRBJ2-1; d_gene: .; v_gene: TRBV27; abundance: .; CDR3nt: TGTGCCAGCAGTTTATCATCAGTTTACAATGAGCAGTTCTTC; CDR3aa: CASSLSSVYNEQFF
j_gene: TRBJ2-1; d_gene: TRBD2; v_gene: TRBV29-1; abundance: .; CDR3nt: TGCATTAGCGGGAGTGAGACCGAGCAGTTCTTC; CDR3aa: CISGSETEQFF
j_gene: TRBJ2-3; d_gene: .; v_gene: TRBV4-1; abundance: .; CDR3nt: TGCGCCTGCAAGTACGAATTTGGGGCAAGAGGGGATACGCAGTATTTT; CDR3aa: CACKYEFGARGDTQYF
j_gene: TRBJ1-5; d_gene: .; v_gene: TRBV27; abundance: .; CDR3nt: TGTGCCAGCAGTGTGAAAGATAGCAATCAGCCCCAGCATTTT; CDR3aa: CASSVKDSNQPQHF
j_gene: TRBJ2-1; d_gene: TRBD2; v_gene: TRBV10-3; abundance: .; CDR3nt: TGTGCCATCAGTGGTGATAGCGGGAGTTATGAGCAGTTCTTC; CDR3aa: CAISGDSGSYEQFF
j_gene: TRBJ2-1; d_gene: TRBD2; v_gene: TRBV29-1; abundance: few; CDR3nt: TGCAGCGTTGAAGATCTTGGAGCGGGAGGGAGCAATGAGCAGTTCTTC; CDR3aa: CSVEDLGAGGSNEQFF
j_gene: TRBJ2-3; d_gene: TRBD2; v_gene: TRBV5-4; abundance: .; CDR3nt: TGTGCCAGCAGCTTGGCCGGGGAAATAGCGGGAGTACAAGATACGCAGTATTTT; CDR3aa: CASSLAGEIAGVQDTQYF
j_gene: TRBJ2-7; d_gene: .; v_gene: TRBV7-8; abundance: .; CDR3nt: TGTGCCAGCAGCTTAAGACCCTACGAGCAGTACTTC; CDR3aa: CASSLRPYEQYF
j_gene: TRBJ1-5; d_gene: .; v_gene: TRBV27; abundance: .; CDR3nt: TGTGCCAGCAGCCTTGGATACAATCAGCCCCAGCATTTT; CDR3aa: CASSLGYNQPQHF
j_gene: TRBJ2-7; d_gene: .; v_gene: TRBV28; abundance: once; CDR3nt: TGTGCCAGCAGTTCCCCTATCGAGCAGTACTTC; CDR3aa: CASSSPIEQYF
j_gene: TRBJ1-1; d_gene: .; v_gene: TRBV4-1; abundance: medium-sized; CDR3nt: TGCGCCAGCAGCCAATTCGCAGGAGAGAACACTGAAGCTTTCTTT; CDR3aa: CASSQFAGENTEAFF
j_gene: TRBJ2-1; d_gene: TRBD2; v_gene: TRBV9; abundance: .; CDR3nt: TGTGCCAGCAGCGTAGCTAGCGGGAGAAGCAATGAGCAGTTCTTC; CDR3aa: CASSVASGRSNEQFF
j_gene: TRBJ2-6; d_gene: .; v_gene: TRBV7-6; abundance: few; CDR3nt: TGTGCCAGCAGCTTAGAATCCGGGCCTGGGGCCAACGTCCTGACTTTC; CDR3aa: CASSLESGPGANVLTF
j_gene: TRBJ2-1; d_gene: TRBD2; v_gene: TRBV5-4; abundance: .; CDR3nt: TGTGCCAGCAGCTCTAGCGGCACCTACAATGAGCAGTTCTTC; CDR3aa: CASSSSGTYNEQFF
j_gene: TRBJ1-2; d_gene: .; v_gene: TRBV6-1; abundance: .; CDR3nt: TGTGCCACCAGGGGCGCCGGGAACTATGGCTACACCTTC; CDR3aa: CATRGAGNYGYTF
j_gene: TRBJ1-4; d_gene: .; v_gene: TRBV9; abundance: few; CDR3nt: TGTGCCAGCAGCCCCCGGAGGGAAAGTAATGAAAAACTGTTTTTT; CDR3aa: CASSPRRESNEKLFF
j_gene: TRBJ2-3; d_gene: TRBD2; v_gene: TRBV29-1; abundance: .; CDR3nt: TGCAGCGTCCGTTCGTCCGTAGTTCCGGCGGGAGCTAGCACAGATACGCAGTATTTT; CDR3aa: CSVRSSVVPAGASTDTQYF
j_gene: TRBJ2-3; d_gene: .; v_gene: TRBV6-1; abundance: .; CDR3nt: TGTGCCAGCAGTCCCCACGGCCGGAGGGAGGATACGCAGTATTTT; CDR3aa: CASSPHGRREDTQYF
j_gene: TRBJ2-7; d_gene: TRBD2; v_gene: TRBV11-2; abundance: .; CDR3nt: TGTGCCAGCAGCTTGGGACTATCGGGAAATCTCTACGAGCAGTACTTC; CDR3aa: CASSLGLSGNLYEQYF
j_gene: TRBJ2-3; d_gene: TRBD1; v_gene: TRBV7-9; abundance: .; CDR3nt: TGTGCCAGCTCAACCGACAGGGGTAGCACAGATACGCAGTATTTT; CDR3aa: CASSTDRGSTDTQYF
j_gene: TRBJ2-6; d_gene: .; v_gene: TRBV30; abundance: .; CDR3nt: TGTGCCTGGAGCGCAGGCTCTGGGGCCAACGTCCTGACTTTC; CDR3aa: CAWSAGSGANVLTF
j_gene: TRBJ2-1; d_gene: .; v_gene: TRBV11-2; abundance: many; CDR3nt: TGTGCCAGCGAGGGTTACTCCTACAATGAGCAGTTCTTC; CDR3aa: CASEGYSYNEQFF
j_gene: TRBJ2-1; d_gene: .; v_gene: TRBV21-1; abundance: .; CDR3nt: TGTGCCAGCAGCTCAATGAGTGAGCAGTTCTTC; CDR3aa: CASSSMSEQFF
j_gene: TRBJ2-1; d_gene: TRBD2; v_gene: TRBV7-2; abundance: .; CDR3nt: TGTGCCAGCAGCTTAGGGACTAGCGGGAGGGTAGAGCAGTTCTTC; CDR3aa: CASSLGTSGRVEQFF
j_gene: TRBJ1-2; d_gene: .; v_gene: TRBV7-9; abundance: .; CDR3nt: TGTGCCAGCAGCTTAGGGGCCCGGGGGGACTATGGCTACACCTTC; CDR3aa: CASSLGARGDYGYTF
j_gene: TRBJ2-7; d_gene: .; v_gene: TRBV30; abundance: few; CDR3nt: TGTGCCTGGAGTGAAGGCAGGGGATTACGGTACGAGCAGTACTTC; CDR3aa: CAWSEGRGLRYEQYF
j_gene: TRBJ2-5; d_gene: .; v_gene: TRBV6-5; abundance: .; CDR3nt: TGTGCCAGCAGTGGGTCCGCGGGGACCCAGTACTTC; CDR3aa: CASSGSAGTQYF
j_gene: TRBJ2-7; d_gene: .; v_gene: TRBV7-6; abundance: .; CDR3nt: TGTGCCAGCAGCTTAACTCCTACCTACGAGCAGTACTTC; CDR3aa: CASSLTPTYEQYF
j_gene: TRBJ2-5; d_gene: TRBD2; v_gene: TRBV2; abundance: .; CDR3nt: TGTGCCAGCAGGACTAGCGCAAAAGAGACCCAGTACTTC; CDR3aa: CASRTSAKETQYF
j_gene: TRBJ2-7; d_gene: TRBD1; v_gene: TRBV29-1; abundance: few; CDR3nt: TGCAGCGCGACAGGGGAAGGCGAGCAGTACTTC; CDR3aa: CSATGEGEQYF
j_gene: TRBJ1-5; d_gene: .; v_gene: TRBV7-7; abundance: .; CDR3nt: TGTGCCAGCAGCCCGGGGACCCGGGATCAGCCCCAGCATTTT; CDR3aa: CASSPGTRDQPQHF
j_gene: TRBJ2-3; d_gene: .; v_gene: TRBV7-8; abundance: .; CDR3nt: TGTGCCAGCAGAATTGGGGCAGATACGCAGTATTTT; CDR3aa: CASRIGADTQYF
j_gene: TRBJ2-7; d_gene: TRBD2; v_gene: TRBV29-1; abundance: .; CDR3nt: TGCAGCGTTGGAGCGGGACGCTCCTACGAGCAGTACTTC; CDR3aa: CSVGAGRSYEQYF
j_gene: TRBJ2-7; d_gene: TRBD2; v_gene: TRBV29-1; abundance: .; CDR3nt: TGCAGCGTACCCGAATGGGGTAGCGGGAGCTACGAGCAGTACTTC; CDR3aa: CSVPEWGSGSYEQYF
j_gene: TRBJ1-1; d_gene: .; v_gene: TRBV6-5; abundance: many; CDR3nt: TGTGCCAGCAGCCACCCCGGGCTGAACACTGAAGCTTTCTTT; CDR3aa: CASSHPGLNTEAFF
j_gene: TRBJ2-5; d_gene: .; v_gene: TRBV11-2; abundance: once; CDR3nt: TGTGCCAGCAGCCCCCTCCTAGCGTACCCGGGTCGGGGGACCCAGTACTTC; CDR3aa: CASSPLLAYPGRGTQYF
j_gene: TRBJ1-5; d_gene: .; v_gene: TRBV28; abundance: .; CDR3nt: TGTGCCAGCAGTCTGCTCGCGTACGAGGGCAATCAGCCCCAGCATTTT; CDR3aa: CASSLLAYEGNQPQHF
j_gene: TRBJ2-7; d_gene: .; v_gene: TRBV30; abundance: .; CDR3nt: TGTGCCCTGGCAAGGAGCTCCTACGAGCAGTACTTC; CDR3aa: CALARSSYEQYF
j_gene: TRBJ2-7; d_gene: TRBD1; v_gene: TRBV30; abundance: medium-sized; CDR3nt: TGTGCCTGGAGTACAGGACAGGGGGCAGTGGAGCAGTACTTC; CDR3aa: CAWSTGQGAVEQYF
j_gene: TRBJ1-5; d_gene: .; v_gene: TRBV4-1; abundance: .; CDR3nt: TGCGCCAGCAGCCAAGCTGGGGGGTACGGCATCAATCAGCCCCAGCATTTT; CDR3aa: CASSQAGGYGINQPQHF
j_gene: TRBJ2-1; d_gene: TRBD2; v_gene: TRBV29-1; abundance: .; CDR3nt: TGCAGCGTTGAAGGAACTAGCGGGAGCGCTGAGCAGTTCTTC; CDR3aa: CSVEGTSGSAEQFF
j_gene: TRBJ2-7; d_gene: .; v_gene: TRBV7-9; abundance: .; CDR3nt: TGTGCCAGCAGCCCCATGGGGGATCTATACTACGAGCAGTACTTC; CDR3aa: CASSPMGDLYYEQYF
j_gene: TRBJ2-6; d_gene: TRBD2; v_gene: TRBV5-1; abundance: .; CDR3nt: TGCGCCAGCACCCCTCTGCCTAGCGGGAGTGGTGGGGCCAACGTCCTGACTTTC; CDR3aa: CASTPLPSGSGGANVLTF
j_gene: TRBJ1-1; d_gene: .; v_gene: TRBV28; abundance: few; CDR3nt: TGTGCCAGCAGTTTAACCTTCTCCCGCGGCACTGAAGCTTTCTTT; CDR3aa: CASSLTFSRGTEAFF
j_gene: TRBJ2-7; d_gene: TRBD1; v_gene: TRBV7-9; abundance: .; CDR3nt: TGTGCCAGCAGCCCGGGACAGGGCGGCTACGAGCAGTACTTC; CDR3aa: CASSPGQGGYEQYF
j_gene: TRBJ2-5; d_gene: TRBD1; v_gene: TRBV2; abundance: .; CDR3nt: TGTGCCAGCAGTGGTCAGGGGGCAATGGAGACCCAGTACTTC; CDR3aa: CASSGQGAMETQYF